This T cell receptor (beta chain) comes out of a study of blood T cell repertoires in COVID-19. Background on the study: Whether acute or convalescent, the COVID-19 samples came from the United States, Italy and Spain.

The CDR3 contains 15 residues. Looked up from germline, CDR1 is SGHRS and CDR2 is YFSETQ. Trimming removed 1 base at V and 5 bases at J, with 13 bases between. Recruits, aged about 18 to 89 years, lived in 20 to 30 US areas. Cohorts were determined from participant-reported clinical history. Cohort 3 donors counted as recovered after two negative PCRs, clearance, or resolved symptoms. Sequenced by immunoSEQ multiplex PCR; TCRdb stores in-frame clones only, minus some. Of 250,000 or so clones in the sample, around 84% were seen once. Sequencing used PBMCs or T cells enriched from blood (not recorded which). The sequence was collected from a man aged 35-49 years who had recovered from COVID-19. The chain recombines TRBV5-1 with TRBJ2-1, with a tentative D call TRBD2 (5 bases). The CDR3 region has the DNA TGCGCCAGCAGCTTGCGGGTCGCGACTAACAATGAGCAGTTCTTC. This translates into CASSLRVATNNEQFF.